The rows below give T cell receptor beta chains drawn from one sample of a study of shared clonotypes between healthy human individuals. This table comes from immunoSEQ multiplex PCR, and its TCRdb copy is limited to in-frame clones, with some not included. The sample gives 1.4 million to 1.5 million clones, 96% of which show up once; approximately 1.1% is in the top ten. Specimen: naive CD4+ T cells sorted from blood. These receptors all come from a man younger than 45 in good health. CDR3s leave out the opening cysteine and the closing phenylalanine or tryptophan. The D gene is left open where the match is weak. Some rows mark clone size as missing; the rest say once, few, many or name a class of expanded clone.

length: 10; V: TRBV2; D: .; size: .; J: TRBJ2-7; CDR3: ASKRDLSEQY
length: 13; V: TRBV15; D: .; size: .; J: TRBJ2-2; CDR3: ATRGRGPWTGELF
length: 9; V: TRBV6-6; D: .; size: .; J: TRBJ2-1; CDR3: ASSLDAEQF
length: 12; V: TRBV7-9; D: TRBD2; size: few; J: TRBJ2-1; CDR3: ASSRGLAGNEQF
length: 13; V: TRBV5-6; D: .; size: .; J: TRBJ2-6; CDR3: ASSPRGSGANVLT
length: 14; V: TRBV7-3; D: TRBD2; size: .; J: TRBJ2-3; CDR3: ASSSTSGSSSDTQY
length: 14; V: TRBV18; D: .; size: .; J: TRBJ1-4; CDR3: ASSLRRQATNEKLF
length: 11; V: TRBV7-2; D: .; size: .; J: TRBJ2-5; CDR3: ASSLQGQGTQY
length: 12; V: TRBV19; D: .; size: .; J: TRBJ2-5; CDR3: ASRPGLGKETQY
length: 11; V: TRBV28; D: .; size: once; J: TRBJ1-2; CDR3: ASSPISGFGYT
length: 12; V: TRBV6-6; D: .; size: .; J: TRBJ1-5; CDR3: ATSRGYSNQPQH
length: 13; V: TRBV18; D: .; size: .; J: TRBJ1-2; CDR3: ASSPPSLGNYGYT
length: 15; V: TRBV7-8; D: .; size: .; J: TRBJ2-2; CDR3: ASSLVLAIENTGELF
length: 9; V: TRBV9; D: .; size: .; J: TRBJ2-7; CDR3: ASSAGSEQY
length: 14; V: TRBV6-5; D: .; size: .; J: TRBJ2-1; CDR3: ASSYSKGGILGEQF
length: 14; V: TRBV14; D: .; size: .; J: TRBJ2-1; CDR3: ASSQDLGRNYNEQF
length: 13; V: TRBV18; D: TRBD2; size: once; J: TRBJ2-5; CDR3: ASSPLGLAGETQY
length: 13; V: TRBV6-6; D: TRBD2; size: .; J: TRBJ2-1; CDR3: ASRATSGSVYEQF
length: 13; V: TRBV10-2; D: TRBD2; size: .; J: TRBJ2-2; CDR3: ASRPGLGLAGELF
length: 13; V: TRBV27; D: TRBD2; size: .; J: TRBJ2-1; CDR3: ASSLLADLYNEQF
length: 14; V: TRBV18; D: TRBD1; size: .; J: TRBJ1-5; CDR3: ASSPTRGRSDQPQH
length: 13; V: TRBV28; D: TRBD2; size: .; J: TRBJ2-3; CDR3: ASIETSGRTDTQY
length: 14; V: TRBV18; D: .; size: .; J: TRBJ2-5; CDR3: ASSPERGQIQETQY
length: 16; V: TRBV18; D: .; size: .; J: TRBJ2-3; CDR3: ASSPVVGHAFSTDTQY
length: 15; V: TRBV27; D: .; size: .; J: TRBJ2-7; CDR3: ASSLSINADGTQEQY
length: 13; V: TRBV6-1; D: TRBD1; size: .; J: TRBJ1-4; CDR3: ASRRTGETNEKLF
length: 13; V: TRBV11-3; D: .; size: .; J: TRBJ2-1; CDR3: ASSLDSEEYNEQF
length: 12; V: TRBV5-1; D: TRBD1; size: .; J: TRBJ2-7; CDR3: ASSPSGTAYEQY
length: 11; V: TRBV10-1; D: .; size: .; J: TRBJ2-3; CDR3: ASSGLFTDTQY
length: 11; V: TRBV5-1; D: .; size: .; J: TRBJ2-7; CDR3: ASSFGQIYEQY
length: 14; V: TRBV7-6; D: TRBD2; size: .; J: TRBJ2-7; CDR3: ASSPGSSGASYEQY
length: 12; V: TRBV18; D: .; size: .; J: TRBJ1-2; CDR3: ASSPREGTAGYT
length: 18; V: TRBV4-1; D: .; size: .; J: TRBJ2-3; CDR3: ASSLFSAGPTLLGTDTQY
length: 14; V: TRBV29-1; D: TRBD2; size: .; J: TRBJ2-3; CDR3: SVGAQTSGRGDTQY
length: 11; V: TRBV14; D: .; size: once; J: TRBJ2-5; CDR3: ASSQVPGETQY
length: 11; V: TRBV18; D: TRBD1; size: .; J: TRBJ2-5; CDR3: ASTPRGQETQY
length: 14; V: TRBV19; D: .; size: .; J: TRBJ1-1; CDR3: ASSIGPVRENTEAF
length: 14; V: TRBV7-2; D: TRBD2; size: .; J: TRBJ2-2; CDR3: ASSLGLAGSTGELF
length: 9; V: TRBV30; D: TRBD1; size: .; J: TRBJ1-2; CDR3: AWSVPQGNT
length: 13; V: TRBV11-2; D: .; size: .; J: TRBJ2-1; CDR3: ASSLGSGSYNEQF
length: 12; V: TRBV6-1; D: .; size: .; J: TRBJ2-7; CDR3: ASSEFRGGNEQY
length: 13; V: TRBV27; D: .; size: .; J: TRBJ1-4; CDR3: ASSLFGGPGEKLF
length: 13; V: TRBV6-6; D: .; size: .; J: TRBJ2-3; CDR3: ASSRGTRATDTQY